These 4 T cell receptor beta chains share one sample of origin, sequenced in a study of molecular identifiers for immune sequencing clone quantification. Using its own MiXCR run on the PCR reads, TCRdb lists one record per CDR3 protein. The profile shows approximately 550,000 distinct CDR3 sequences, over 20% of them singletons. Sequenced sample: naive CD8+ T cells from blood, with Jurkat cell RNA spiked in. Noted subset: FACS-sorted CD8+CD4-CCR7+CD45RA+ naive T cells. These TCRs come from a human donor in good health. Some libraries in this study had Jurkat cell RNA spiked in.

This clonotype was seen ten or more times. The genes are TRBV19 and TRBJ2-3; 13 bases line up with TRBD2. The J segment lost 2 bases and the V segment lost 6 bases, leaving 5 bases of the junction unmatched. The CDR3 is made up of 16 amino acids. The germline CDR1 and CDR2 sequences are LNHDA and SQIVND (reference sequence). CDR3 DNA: TGTGCCAGTAGCTCGACTAGCGGGAGGTCCACAGATACGCAGTATTTT. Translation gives CASSSTSGRSTDTQYF.

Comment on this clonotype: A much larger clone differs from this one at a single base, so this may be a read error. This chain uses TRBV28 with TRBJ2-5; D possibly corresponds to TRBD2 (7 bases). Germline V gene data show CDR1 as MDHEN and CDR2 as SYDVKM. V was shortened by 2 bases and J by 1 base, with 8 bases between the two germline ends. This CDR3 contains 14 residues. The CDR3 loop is CASSLRGAQETQYF. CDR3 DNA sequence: TGTGCCAGCAGTTTACGGGGGGCCCAAGAGACCCAGTACTTC.

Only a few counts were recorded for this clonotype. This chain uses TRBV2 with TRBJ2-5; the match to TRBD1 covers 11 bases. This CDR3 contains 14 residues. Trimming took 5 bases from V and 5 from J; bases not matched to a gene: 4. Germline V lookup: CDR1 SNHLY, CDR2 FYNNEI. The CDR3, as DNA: TGTGCCAGCAGTCGGACAGGGGGCCTGGAGACCCAGTACTTC. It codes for CASSRTGGLETQYF.

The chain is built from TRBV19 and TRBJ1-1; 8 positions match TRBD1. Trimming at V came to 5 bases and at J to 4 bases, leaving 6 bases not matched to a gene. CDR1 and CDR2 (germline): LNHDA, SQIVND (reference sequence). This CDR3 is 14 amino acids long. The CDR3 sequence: CASSVGQGGTEAFF. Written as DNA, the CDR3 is TGTGCCAGTAGTGTCGGACAGGGTGGCACTGAAGCTTTCTTT. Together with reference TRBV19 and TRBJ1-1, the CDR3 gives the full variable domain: DGGITQSPKYLFRKEGQNVTLSCEQNLNHDAMYWYRQDPGQGLRLIYYSQIVNDFQKGDIAEGYSVSREKKESFPLTVTSAQKNPTAFYLCASSVGQGGTEAFFGQGTRLTVV.